The TCR beta chain described here comes from a study of CD8 T cells in ankylosing spondylitis. Findings of the study overall: With a CD8+ phenotype, disease-linked clones were relatively rare in peripheral blood. The study identified a TCR beta motif of several highly homologous variants that appeared characteristic of ankylosing spondylitis blood. Both synovial fluid and blood in reactive arthritis had previously been reported to carry some motif variants. There was reportedly significant enrichment of clones that were disease-linked in matched ankylosing spondylitis synovial fluid.

Each CDR3 protein is one row after TCRdb ran MiXCR on the 5' RACE reads. The table has 750,000 to 850,000 distinct CDR3 sequences, approximately 12% seen once; the top ten hold more than 0.5%. This clonotype was seen more than once but under ten times. Its antigen is as yet unknown. The receptor comes from a male donor with ankylosing spondylitis. The sequenced sample consisted of blood, either unsorted or a sorted T cell fraction (not recorded which).

The CDR3 is CASSRQGSGYTF. Written as DNA, the CDR3 is TGTGCCAGCAGCCGACAGGGAAGCGGCTACACCTTC. The rearrangement uses TRBV6-6 and TRBJ1-2; 7 bases are shared with TRBD1. Per the germline V gene, CDR1 is MNHNY and CDR2 is SVGAGI (reference sequence). This CDR3 is built from 12 residues. The V gene end was trimmed by 6 bases and the J gene end by 8 bases; junction bases not matched to a gene: 6.